This TCR beta chain was sequenced during a study of T cell responses to AZD1222 COVID-19 vaccine. General observations from the study: The repertoires were collected only after the peak T cell response. Donors in the cohort were predominantly white British and more often female, and clonal diversity was possibly underestimated. At baseline, just 6 or 7 AZD1222 recipients tested seropositive. Two AZD1222 doses significantly raised spike-specific TCR breadth and depth over controls.

Clones were sequenced by immunoSEQ multiplex PCR, and TCRdb holds only the in-frame ones, with some missing. The table lists 150,000 to 170,000 clones, about 87% of them singletons. This CDR3 comprises 15 residues. In germline, CDR1 is KGHSH, CDR2 LQKENI. Trimming stripped 4 bases from V and 0 bases from J, with 10 bases between. Points on this clone: Antigen: not known.

J is TRBJ1-5 and V is TRBV18; possible D gene TRBD1, 6 bases. This TCR derives from an adult in good health. Sequencing used peripheral blood, obtained on day 0 of AZD1222 vaccination. The CDR3 sequence is CASSQSGVSNQPQHF. The DNA for the CDR3 is TGTGCCAGCTCACAATCAGGGGTTAGCAATCAGCCCCAGCATTTT.